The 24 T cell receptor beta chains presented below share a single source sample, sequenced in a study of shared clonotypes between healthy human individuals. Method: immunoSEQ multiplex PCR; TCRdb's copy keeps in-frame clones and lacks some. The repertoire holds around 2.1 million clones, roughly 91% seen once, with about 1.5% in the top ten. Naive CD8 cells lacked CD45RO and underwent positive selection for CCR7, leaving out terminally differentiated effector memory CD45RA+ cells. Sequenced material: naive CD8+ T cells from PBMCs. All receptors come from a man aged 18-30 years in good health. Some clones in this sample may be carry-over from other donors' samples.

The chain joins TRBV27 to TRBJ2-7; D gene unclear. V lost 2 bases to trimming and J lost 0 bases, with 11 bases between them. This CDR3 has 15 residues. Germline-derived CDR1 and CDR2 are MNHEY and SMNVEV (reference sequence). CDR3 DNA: TGTGCCAGCAGTTTAGCAGGCAGGAACTCCTACGAGCAGTACTTC. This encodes CASSLAGRNSYEQYF.

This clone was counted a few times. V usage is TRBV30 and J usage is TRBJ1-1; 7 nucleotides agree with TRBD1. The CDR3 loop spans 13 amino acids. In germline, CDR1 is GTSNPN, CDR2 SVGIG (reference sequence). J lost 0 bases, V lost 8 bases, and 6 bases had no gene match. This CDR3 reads CARDSGLNTEAFF. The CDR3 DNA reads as TGTGCCCGGGACAGCGGGCTGAACACTGAAGCTTTCTTT.

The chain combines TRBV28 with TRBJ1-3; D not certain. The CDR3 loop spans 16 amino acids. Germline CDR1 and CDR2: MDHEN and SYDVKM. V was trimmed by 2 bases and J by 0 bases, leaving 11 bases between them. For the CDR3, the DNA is TGTGCCAGCAGTTTAGACGGGGTGAACTCTGGAAACACCATATATTTT. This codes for CASSLDGVNSGNTIYF.

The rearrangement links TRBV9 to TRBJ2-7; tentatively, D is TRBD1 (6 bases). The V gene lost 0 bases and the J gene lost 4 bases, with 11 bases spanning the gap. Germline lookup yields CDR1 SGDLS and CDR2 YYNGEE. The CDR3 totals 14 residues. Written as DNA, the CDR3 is TGTGCCAGCAGCGTAGGGGCAGGGGAGTACGAGCAGTACTTC. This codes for CASSVGAGEYEQYF.

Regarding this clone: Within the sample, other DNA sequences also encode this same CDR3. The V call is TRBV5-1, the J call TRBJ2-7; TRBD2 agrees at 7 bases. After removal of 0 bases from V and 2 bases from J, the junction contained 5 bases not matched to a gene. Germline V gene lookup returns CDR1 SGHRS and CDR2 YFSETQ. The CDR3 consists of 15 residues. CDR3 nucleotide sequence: TGCGCCAGCAGCTTGGCGCCGGGGGGACCCTACGAGCAGTACTTC. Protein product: CASSLAPGGPYEQYF.

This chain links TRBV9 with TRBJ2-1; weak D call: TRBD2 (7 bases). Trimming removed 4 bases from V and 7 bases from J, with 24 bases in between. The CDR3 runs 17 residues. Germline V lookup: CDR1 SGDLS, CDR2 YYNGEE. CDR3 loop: CASSRGVSGTKWNEQFF. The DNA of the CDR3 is TGTGCCAGCAGCCGGGGGGTAAGCGGGACAAAATGGAATGAGCAGTTCTTC.

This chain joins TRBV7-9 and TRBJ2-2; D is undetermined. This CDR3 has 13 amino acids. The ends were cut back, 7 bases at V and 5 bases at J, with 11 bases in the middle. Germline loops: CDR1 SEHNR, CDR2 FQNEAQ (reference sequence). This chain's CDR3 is CASTMVGTGELFF. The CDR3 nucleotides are TGTGCCAGCACCATGGTGGGGACCGGGGAGCTGTTTTTT.

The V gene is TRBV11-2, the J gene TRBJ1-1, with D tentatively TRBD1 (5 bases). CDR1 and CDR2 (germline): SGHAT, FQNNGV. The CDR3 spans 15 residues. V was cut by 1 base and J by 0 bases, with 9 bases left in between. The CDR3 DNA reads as TGTGCCAGCAGCTTAGGGGTAGGGGTGAACACTGAAGCTTTCTTT. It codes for CASSLGVGVNTEAFF.

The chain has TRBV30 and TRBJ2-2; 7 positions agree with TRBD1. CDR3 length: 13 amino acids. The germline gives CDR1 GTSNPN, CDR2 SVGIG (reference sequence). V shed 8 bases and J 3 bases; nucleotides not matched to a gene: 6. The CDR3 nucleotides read TGTGCCCGCGGACAGGTCGACACCGGGGAGCTGTTTTTT. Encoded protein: CARGQVDTGELFF.

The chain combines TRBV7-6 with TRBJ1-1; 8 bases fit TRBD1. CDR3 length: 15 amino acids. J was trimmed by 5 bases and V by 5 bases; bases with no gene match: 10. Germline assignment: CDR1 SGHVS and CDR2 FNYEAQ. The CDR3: CASSNYRTGRTEAFF. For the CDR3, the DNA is TGTGCCAGCAGCAACTACAGGACAGGGCGAACTGAAGCTTTCTTT.

The CDR3 here is CASSYSRRGGYEQYF. DNA for the CDR3: TGTGCCAGCAGTTACTCCCGTCGAGGAGGGTACGAGCAGTACTTC. The J gene is TRBJ2-7, the V gene TRBV6-6, with TRBD2 as a possible D gene (6 bases). This CDR3 comprises 15 residues. Germline CDR1 is MNHNY and CDR2 is SVGAGI (reference sequence). Trimming stripped 0 bases from V and 4 bases from J, with 13 bases between.

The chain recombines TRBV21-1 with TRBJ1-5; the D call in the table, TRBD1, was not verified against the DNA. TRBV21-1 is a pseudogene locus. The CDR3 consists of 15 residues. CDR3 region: CASSNQGMGNQPQHF. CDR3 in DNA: TGTGCCAGCAGCAACCAGGGGATGGGCAATCAGCCCCAGCATTTT.

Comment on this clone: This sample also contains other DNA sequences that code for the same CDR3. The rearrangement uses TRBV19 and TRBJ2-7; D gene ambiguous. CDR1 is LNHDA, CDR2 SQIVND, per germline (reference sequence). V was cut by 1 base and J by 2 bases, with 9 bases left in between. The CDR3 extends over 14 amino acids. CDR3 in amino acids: CASSIVAGAYEQYF. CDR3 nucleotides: TGTGCCAGTAGTATAGTGGCTGGCGCCTACGAGCAGTACTTC.

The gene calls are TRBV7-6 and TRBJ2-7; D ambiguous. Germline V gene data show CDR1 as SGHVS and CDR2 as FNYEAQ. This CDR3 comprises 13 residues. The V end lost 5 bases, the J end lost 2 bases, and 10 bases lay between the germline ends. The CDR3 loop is CASSPGRPYEQYF. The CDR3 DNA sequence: TGTGCCAGCAGCCCCGGACGGCCCTACGAGCAGTACTTC.

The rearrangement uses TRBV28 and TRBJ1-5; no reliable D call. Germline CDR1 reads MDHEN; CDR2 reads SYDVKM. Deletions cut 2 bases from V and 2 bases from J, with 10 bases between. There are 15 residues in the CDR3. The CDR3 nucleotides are TGTGCCAGCAGTTTACCACATGGTGGCAATCAGCCCCAGCATTTT. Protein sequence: CASSLPHGGNQPQHF.

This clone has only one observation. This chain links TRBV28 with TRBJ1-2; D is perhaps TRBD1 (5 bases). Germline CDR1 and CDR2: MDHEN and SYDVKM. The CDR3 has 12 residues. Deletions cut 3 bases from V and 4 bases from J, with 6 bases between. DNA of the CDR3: TGTGCCAGCAGTTTTGGGGCCTATGGCTACACCTTC. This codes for CASSFGAYGYTF.

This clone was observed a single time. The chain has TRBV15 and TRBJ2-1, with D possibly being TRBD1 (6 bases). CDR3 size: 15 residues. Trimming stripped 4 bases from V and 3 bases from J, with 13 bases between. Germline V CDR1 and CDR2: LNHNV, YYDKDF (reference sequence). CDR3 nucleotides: TGTGCCACCAGCATGGACCCCAGGGGCTACAATGAGCAGTTCTTC. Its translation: CATSMDPRGYNEQFF. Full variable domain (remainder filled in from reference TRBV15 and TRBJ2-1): DAMVIQNPRYQVTQFGKPVTLSCSQTLNHNVMYWYQQKSSQAPKLLFHYYDKDFNNEADTPDNFQSRRPNTSFCFLDIRSPGLGDTAMYLCATSMDPRGYNEQFFGPGTRLTVL.

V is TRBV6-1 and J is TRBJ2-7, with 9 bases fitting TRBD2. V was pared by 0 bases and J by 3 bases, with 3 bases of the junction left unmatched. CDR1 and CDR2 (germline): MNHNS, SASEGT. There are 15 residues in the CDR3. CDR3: CASSEARGRVYEQYF. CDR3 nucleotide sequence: TGTGCCAGCAGTGAAGCTCGCGGGAGGGTCTACGAGCAGTACTTC.

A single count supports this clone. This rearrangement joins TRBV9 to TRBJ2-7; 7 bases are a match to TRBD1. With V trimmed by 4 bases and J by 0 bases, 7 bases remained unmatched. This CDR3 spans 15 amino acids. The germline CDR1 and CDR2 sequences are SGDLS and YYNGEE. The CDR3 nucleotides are TGTGCCAGCAGCCCCTCTTGGACAGGCTCCTACGAGCAGTACTTC. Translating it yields CASSPSWTGSYEQYF.

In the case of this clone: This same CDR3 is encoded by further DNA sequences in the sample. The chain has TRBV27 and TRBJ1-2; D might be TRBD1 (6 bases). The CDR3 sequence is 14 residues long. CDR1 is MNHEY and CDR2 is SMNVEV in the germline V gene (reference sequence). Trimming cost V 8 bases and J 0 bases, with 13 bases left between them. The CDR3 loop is CASRLTGANYGYTF. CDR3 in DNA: TGTGCCAGCCGACTGACAGGTGCTAACTATGGCTACACCTTC.

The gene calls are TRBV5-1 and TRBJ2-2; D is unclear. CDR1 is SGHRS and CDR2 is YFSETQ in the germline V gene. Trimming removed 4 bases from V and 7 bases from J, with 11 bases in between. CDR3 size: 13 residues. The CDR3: CASSAHGDGELFF. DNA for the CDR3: TGCGCCAGCAGCGCCCATGGAGACGGGGAGCTGTTTTTT.

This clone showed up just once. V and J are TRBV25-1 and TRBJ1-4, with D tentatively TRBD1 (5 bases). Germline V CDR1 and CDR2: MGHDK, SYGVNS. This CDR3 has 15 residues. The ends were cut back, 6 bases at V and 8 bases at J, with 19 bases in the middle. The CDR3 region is CASSASGPRREKLFF. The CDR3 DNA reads TGTGCCAGCAGCGCCTCGGGACCCAGAAGGGAAAAACTGTTTTTT.

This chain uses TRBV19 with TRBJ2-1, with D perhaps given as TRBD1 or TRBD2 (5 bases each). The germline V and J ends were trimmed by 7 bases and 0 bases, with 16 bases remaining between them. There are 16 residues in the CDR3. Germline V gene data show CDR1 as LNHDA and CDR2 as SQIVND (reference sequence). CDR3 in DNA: TGTGCCAGTATGGGACCTGGAGCGGTCTCCTACAATGAGCAGTTCTTC. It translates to CASMGPGAVSYNEQFF.

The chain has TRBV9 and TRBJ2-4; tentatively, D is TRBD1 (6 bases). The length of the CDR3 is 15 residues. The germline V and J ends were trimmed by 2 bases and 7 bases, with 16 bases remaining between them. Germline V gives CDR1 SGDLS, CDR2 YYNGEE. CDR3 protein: CASSVSGAQYNIQYF. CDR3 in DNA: TGTGCCAGCAGCGTTTCAGGGGCGCAGTATAACATTCAGTACTTC.